The sequence of this TCR beta chain was determined in a study of radiotherapy plus CTLA-4 blockade in lung cancer (dated by TCRdb to the late 2010s). For the wider study: Objective responses were observed in approximately 19% of enrolled patients, and disease control was achieved in approximately 32%. Results the study describes overall, beyond this receptor: Early dynamic changes in blood T cell clones, together with increased serum interferon-beta after radiation, were reported as the strongest predictors of response. After treatment with radiotherapy and ipilimumab, TCR clones that came from tumors expanded in the peripheral blood.

Focal radiation therapy combined with CTLA-4 blockade (ipilimumab) was tested in patients with chemo-refractory metastatic non-small-cell lung cancer. Notes on this clone: There is no known antigen for this receptor. No quality values exist for individual bases; no much larger clone is one base distant.

Sequences SQVTM (CDR1) and ANQGSEA (CDR2) are obtained from the germline V gene. There are 10 amino acids in the CDR3, from cysteine to phenylalanine inclusive. CDR3 DNA only is kept here, 30 bases in frame from base 1. V is pared back by 6 bases and J by 8 bases, with 10 bases lying between the germline termini. The receptor library was made with the immunoSEQ multiplex PCR assay. As stored in TCRdb, this immuneACCESS dataset retains in-frame rearrangements with V and J assigned. A fraction of the clones does not appear; measured against another copy, unresolved V genes explain less than half of the discrepancy, and the remainder lacks a known reason. This sample gives roughly 53,000 clones in total; 80% to 90% of them show up just once. Clones ranked in the top ten supply roughly 5% of the sample.

The sequenced sample was peripheral blood, obtained from a patient treated with radiotherapy plus ipilimumab. This sequence was found in a human donor with non-small cell lung cancer whose response to radiotherapy plus ipilimumab could not be evaluated. The chain is assembled from TRBV29-1 and TRBJ1-1; the D gene identity is not certain. The DNA sequence follows: TGCAGCGTGACAACCGGCGAAGCTTTCTTT. Translated, this gives CSVTTGEAFF.